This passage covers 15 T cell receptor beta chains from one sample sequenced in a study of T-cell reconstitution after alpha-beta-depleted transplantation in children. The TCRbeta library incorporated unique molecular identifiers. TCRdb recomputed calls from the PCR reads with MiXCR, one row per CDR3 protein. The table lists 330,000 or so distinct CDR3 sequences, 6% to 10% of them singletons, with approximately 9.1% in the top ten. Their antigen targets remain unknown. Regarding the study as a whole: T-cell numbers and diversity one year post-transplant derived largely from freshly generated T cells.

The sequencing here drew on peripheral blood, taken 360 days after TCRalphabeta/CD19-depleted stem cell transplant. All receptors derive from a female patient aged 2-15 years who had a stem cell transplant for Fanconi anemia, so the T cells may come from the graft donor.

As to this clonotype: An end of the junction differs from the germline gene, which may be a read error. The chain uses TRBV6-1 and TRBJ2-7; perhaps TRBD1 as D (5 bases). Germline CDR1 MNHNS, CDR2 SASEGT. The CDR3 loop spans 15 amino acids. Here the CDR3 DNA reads TGTGCCAGCAGTGAATTCTCCACCCGTGGGGCGAGAGGATTCTTC. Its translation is CASSEFSTRGARGFF.

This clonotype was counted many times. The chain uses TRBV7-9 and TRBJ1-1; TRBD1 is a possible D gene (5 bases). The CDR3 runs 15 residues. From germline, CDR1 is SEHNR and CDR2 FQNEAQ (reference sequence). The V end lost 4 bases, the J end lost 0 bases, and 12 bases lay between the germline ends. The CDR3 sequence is CASSWVEGLNTEAFF. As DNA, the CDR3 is TGTGCCAGCAGCTGGGTGGAGGGACTGAACACTGAAGCTTTCTTT.

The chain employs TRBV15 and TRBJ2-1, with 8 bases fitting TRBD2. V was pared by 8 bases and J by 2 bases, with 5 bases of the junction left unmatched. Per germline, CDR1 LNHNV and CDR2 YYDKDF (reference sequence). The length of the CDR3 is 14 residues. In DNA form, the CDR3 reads TGTGCCACCTCTCGGGGGGGGGCCTACAATGAGCAGTTCTTC. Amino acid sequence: CATSRGGAYNEQFF.

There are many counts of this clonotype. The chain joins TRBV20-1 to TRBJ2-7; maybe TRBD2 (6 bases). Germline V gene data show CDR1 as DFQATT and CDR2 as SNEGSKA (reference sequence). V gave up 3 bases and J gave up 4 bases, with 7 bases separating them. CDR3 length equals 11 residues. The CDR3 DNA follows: TGCAGTGCTAGTGCGGGGTACGAGCAGTACTTC. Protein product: CSASAGYEQYF.

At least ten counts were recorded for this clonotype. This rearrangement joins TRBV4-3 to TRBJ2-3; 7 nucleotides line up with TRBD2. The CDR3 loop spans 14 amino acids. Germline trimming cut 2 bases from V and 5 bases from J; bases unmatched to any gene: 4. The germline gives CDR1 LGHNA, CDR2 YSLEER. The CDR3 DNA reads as TGCGCCAGCAGCCAATCGGGGGGTGTAGATACGCAGTATTTT. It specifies CASSQSGGVDTQYF.

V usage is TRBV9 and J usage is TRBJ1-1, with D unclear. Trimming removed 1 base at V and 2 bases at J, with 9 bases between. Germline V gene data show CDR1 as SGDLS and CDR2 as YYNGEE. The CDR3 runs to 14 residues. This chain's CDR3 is CASSVTLGNTEAFF. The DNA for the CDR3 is TGTGCCAGCAGCGTAACCCTCGGAAACACTGAAGCTTTCTTT.

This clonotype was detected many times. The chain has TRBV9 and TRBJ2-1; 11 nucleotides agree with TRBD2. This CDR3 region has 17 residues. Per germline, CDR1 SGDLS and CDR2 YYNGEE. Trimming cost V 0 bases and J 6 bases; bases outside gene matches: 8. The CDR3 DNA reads TGTGCCAGCAGCGTAGCTACGGTGACTAGCGGGGCCAATGAGCAGTTCTTC. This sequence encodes CASSVATVTSGANEQFF.

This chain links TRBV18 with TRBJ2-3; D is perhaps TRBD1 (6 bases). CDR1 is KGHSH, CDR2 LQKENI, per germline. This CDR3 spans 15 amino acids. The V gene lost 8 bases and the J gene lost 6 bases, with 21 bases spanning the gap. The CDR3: CASSERDTVLDTQYF. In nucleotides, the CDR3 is TGTGCCAGCAGCGAAAGGGACACGGTTTTGGATACGCAGTATTTT.

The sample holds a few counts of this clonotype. This CDR3 reads CASSLYRLPGLAGARSSYEQYF. The CDR3, as DNA: TGCGCCAGCAGCTTGTATAGGTTGCCGGGACTAGCGGGGGCCAGAAGCTCCTACGAGCAGTACTTC. This sequence joins TRBV5-1 and TRBJ2-7; 14 bases fit TRBD2. From germline, CDR1 is SGHRS and CDR2 YFSETQ. This CDR3 comprises 22 residues. V lost 1 base and J lost 0; bases outside the gene matches: 18.

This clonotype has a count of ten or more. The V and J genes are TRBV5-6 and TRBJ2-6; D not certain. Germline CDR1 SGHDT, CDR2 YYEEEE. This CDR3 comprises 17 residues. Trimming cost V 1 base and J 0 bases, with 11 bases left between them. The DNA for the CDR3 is TGTGCCAGCAGCTTGTATCAGAGGAGCTCTGGGGCCAACGTCCTGACTTTC. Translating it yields CASSLYQRSSGANVLTF. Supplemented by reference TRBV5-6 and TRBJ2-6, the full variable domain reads DAGVTQSPTHLIKTRGQQVTLRCSPKSGHDTVSWYQQALGQGPQFIFQYYEEEERQRGNFPDRFSGHQFPNYSSELNVNALLLGDSALYLCASSLYQRSSGANVLTFGAGSRLTVL.

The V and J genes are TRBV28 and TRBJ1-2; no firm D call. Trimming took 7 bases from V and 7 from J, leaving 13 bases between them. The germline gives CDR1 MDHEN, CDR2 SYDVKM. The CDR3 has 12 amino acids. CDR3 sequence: CASTVGSVGYTF. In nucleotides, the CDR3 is TGTGCCAGCACCGTCGGGTCTGTTGGCTACACCTTC.

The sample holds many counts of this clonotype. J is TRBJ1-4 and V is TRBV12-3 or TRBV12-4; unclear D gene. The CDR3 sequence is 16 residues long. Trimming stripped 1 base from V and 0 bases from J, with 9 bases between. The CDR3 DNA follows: TGTGCCAGCAGTTTAGGTACGGGTCCAACTAATGAAAAACTGTTTTTT. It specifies CASSLGTGPTNEKLFF.

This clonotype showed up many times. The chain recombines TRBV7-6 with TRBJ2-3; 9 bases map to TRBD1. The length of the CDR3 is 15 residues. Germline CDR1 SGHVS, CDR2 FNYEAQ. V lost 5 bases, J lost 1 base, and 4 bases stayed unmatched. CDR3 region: CASSNRDRGTDTQYF. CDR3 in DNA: TGTGCCAGCAGCAACCGGGACAGGGGCACAGATACGCAGTATTTT.

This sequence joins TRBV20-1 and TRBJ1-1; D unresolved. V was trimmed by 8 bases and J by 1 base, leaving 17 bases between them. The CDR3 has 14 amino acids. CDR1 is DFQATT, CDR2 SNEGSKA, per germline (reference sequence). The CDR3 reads CSFRLGLTNTEAFF. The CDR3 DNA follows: TGCAGTTTTCGTTTAGGGTTAACGAACACTGAAGCTTTCTTT.

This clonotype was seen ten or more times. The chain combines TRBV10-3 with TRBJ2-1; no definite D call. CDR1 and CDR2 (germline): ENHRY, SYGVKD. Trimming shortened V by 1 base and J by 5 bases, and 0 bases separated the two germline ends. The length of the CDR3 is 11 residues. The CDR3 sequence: CAISEYNEQFF. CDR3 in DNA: TGTGCCATCAGTGAGTACAATGAGCAGTTCTTC.